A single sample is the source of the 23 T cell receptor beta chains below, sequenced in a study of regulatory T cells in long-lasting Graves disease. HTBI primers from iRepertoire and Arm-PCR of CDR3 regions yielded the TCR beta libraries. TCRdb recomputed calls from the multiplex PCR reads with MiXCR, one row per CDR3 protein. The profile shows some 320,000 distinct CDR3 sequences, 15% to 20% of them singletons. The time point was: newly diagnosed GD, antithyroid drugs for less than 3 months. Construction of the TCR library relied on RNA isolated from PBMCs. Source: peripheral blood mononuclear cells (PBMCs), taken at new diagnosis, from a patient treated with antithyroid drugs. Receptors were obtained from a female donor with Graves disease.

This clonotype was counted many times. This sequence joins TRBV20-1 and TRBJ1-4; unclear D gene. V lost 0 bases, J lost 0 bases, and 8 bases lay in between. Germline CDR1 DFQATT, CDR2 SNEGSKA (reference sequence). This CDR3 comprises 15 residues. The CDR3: CSARDVGATNEKLFF. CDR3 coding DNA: TGCAGTGCTAGAGACGTGGGAGCAACTAATGAAAAACTGTTTTTT.

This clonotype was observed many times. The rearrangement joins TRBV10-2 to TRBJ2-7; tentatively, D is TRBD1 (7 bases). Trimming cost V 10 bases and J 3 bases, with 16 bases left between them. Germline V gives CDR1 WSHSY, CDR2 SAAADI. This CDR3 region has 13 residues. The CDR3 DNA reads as TGCGCCACCTCGACAGGGAGGAGCTACGAGCAGTACTTC. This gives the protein CATSTGRSYEQYF.

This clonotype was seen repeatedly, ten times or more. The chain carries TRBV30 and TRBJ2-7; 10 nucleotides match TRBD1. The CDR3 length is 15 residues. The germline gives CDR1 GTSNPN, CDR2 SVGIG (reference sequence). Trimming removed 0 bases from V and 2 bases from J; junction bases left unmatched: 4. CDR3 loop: CAWSVGGTGAYEQYF. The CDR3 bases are TGTGCCTGGAGTGTAGGCGGGACAGGGGCCTACGAGCAGTACTTC.

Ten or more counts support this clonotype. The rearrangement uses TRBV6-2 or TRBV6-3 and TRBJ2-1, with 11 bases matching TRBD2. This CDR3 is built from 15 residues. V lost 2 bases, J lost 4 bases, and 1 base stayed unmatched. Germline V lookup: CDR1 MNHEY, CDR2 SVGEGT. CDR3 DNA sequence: TGTGCCAGCAGTTACGGGACTAGCGGTTACAATGAGCAGTTCTTC. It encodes CASSYGTSGYNEQFF.

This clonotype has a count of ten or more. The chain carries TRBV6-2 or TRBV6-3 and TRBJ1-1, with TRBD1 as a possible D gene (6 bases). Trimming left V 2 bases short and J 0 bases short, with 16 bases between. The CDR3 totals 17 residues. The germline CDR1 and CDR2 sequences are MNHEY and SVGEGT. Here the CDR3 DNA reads TGTGCCAGCAGTTACGCAGGGGATTGGGCCATGAACACTGAAGCTTTCTTT. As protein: CASSYAGDWAMNTEAFF.

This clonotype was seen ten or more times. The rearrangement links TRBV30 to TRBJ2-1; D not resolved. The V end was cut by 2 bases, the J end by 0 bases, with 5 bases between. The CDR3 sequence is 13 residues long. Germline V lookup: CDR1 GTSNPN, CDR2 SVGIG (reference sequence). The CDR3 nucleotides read TGTGCCTGGAGTAAAAGCTCCTACAATGAGCAGTTCTTC. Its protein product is CAWSKSSYNEQFF.

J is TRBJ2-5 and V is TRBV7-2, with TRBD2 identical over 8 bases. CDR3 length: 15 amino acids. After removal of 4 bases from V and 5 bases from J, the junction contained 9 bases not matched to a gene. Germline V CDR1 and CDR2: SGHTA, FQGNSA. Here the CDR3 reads CASSWTSSGPETQYF. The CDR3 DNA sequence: TGTGCCAGCAGCTGGACTAGCTCAGGGCCGGAGACCCAGTACTTC. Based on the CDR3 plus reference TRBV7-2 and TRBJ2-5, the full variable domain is GAGVSQSPSNKVTEKGKDVELRCDPISGHTALYWYRQSLGQGLEFLIYFQGNSAPDKSGLPSDRFSAERTGGSVSTLTIQRTQQEDSAVYLCASSWTSSGPETQYFGPGTRLLVL.

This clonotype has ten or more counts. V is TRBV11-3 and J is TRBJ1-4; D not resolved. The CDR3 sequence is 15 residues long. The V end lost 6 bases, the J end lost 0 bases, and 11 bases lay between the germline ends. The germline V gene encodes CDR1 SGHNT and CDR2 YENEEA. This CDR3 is CASRTTPATNEKLFF. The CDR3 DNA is TGTGCCAGCAGGACAACGCCCGCAACTAATGAAAAACTGTTTTTT. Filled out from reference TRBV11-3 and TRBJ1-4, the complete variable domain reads EAGVVQSPRYKIIEKKQPVAFWCNPISGHNTLYWYLQNLGQGPELLIRYENEEAVDDSQLPKDRFSAERLKGVDSTLKIQPAELGDSAVYLCASRTTPATNEKLFFGSGTQLSVL.

CDR3 sequence: CASSTTTSGRTDTQYF. The CDR3 bases are TGTGCCAGCAGTACGACGACTAGCGGGAGGACAGATACGCAGTATTTT. The chain combines TRBV12-3 or TRBV12-4 with TRBJ2-3, with 13 bases aligning to TRBD2. J lost 3 bases, V lost 5 bases, and 5 bases had no gene match. The CDR3 consists of 16 residues.

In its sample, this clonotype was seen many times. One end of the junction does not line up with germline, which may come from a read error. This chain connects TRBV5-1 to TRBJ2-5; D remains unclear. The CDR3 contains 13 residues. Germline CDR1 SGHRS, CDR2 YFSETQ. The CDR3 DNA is TGTGCCAGCAGCTTGGTTCCCCAAGAGACCCAGTACTTC. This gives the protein CASSLVPQETQYF.

CDR3 amino acids: CASSLGTDRGRETQYF. The CDR3 DNA sequence: TGTGCCAGCAGCTTAGGTACCGACAGGGGGCGAGAGACCCAGTACTTC. The rearrangement uses TRBV11-3 and TRBJ2-1, with 10 bases lining up with TRBD1. The assigned J gene may be wrong: the sequence end matches TRBJ2-5 better. The CDR3 consists of 16 residues. Germline CDR1 and CDR2: SGHNT and YENEEA.

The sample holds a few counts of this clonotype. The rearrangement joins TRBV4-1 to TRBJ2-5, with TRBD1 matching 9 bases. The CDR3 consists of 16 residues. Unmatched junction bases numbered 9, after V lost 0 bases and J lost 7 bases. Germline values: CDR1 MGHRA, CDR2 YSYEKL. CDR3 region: CASSQEPTGGRGTQYF. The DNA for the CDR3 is TGCGCCAGCAGCCAAGAACCCACAGGGGGCCGGGGGACCCAGTACTTC.

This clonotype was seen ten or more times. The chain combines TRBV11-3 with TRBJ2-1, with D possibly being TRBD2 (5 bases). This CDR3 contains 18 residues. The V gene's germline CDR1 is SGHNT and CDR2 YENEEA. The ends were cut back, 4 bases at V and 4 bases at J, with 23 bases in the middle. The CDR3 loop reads CASSYPLEDPSTYNEQFF. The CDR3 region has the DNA TGTGCCAGCAGCTATCCCCTTGAAGACCCTAGCACTTACAATGAGCAGTTCTTC.

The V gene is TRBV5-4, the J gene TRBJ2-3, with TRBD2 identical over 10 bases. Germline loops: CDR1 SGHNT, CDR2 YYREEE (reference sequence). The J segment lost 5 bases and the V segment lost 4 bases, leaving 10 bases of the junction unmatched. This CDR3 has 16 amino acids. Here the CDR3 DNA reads TGTGCCAGCAGCAGGGCCCTAGCGGGAGATGGAGATACGCAGTATTTT. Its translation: CASSRALAGDGDTQYF. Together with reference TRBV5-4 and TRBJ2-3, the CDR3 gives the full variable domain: ETGVTQSPTHLIKTRGQQVTLRCSSQSGHNTVSWYQQALGQGPQFIFQYYREEENGRGNFPPRFSGLQFPNYSSELNVNALELDDSALYLCASSRALAGDGDTQYFGPGTRLTVL.

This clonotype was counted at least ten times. CDR3 sequence: CASSYTSLGHRDEQYF. In DNA, the CDR3 is TGTGCCAGCAGTTACACTAGTTTGGGACACAGGGACGAGCAGTACTTC. V usage is TRBV6-2 or TRBV6-3 and J usage is TRBJ2-7, with D perhaps TRBD1 (6 bases). Germline V gene lookup returns CDR1 MNHEY and CDR2 SVGEGT. Trimming took off 2 bases at V and 5 bases at J, with 19 bases between the two ends. The length of the CDR3 is 16 residues.

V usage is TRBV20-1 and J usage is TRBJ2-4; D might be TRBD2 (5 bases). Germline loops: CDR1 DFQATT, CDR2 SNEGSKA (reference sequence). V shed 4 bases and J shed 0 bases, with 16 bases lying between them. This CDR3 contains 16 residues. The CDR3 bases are TGCAGTGCTATCCACTTCATAGCGTTAGCCAAAAACATTCAGTACTTC. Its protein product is CSAIHFIALAKNIQYF.

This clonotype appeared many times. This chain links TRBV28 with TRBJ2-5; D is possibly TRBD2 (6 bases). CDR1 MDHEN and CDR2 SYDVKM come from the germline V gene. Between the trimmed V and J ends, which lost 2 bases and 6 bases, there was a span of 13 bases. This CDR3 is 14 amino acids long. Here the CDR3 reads CASSLGQGGKTQYF. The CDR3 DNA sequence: TGTGCCAGCAGTTTAGGCCAGGGCGGGAAGACCCAGTACTTC.

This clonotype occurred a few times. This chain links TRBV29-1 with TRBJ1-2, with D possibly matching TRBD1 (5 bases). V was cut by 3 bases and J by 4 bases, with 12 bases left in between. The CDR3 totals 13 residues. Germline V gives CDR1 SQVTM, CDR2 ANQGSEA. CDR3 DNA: TGCAGCGTTGATTTTGGGGGAGCCTATGGCTACACCTTC. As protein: CSVDFGGAYGYTF.

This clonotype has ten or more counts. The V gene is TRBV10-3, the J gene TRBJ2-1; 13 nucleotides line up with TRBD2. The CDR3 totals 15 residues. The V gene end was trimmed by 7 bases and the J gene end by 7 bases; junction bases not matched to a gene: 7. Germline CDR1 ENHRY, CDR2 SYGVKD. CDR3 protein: CAINQGTSGINEQFF. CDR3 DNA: TGTGCCATCAACCAAGGGACTAGCGGGATAAATGAGCAGTTCTTC.

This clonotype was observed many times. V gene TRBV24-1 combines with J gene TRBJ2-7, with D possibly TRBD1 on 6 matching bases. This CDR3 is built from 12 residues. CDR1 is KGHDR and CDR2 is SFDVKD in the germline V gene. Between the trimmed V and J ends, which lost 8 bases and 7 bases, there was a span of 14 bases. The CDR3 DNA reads TGTGCCACCAAAGCGAGCAGGGGTGAGCAGTACTTC. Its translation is CATKASRGEQYF.

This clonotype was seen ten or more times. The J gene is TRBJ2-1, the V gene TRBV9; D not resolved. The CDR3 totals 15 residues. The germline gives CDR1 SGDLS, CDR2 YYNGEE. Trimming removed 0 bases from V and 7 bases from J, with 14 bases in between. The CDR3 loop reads CASSVVDSGMNEQFF. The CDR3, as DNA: TGTGCCAGCAGCGTAGTCGACTCTGGGATGAATGAGCAGTTCTTC.

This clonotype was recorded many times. CDR3 nucleotide sequence: TGTGCCAGCAGCCAAGCGGGGCTCACAGATACGCAGTATTTT. Translating gives CASSQAGLTDTQYF. J is TRBJ2-3 and V is TRBV3-1; either TRBD1 or TRBD2 may supply D (5 bases each). With 1 base removed from V and 2 bases from J, the gap between germline ends came to 7 bases. This CDR3 comprises 14 residues. Germline assignment: CDR1 LGHDT and CDR2 YNNKEL (reference sequence).

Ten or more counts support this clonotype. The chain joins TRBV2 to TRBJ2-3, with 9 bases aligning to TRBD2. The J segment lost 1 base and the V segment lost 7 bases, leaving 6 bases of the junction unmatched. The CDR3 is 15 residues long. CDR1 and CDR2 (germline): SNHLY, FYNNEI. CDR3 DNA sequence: TGTGCCAGCATTCCCCGGACTAGCGGCACAGATACGCAGTATTTT. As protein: CASIPRTSGTDTQYF.